The clone carrying this T cell receptor beta chain was counted a few times. Its specificity is not known. The data are from a study of PD-1 blockade in classical Hodgkin lymphoma. Study results and limitations: Newly diagnosed patients were reported to start with lower TCR diversity than healthy donors. Baseline diversity resembling that of newly diagnosed patients was seen in complete responders. Some patients began nivolumab under 1 year after ASCT. These patients were excluded from later analyses.

Each patient relapsed following autologous stem cell transplantation, and prior brentuximab vedotin exposure differed. Only in-frame clones appear in the TCRdb table, and some are missing; sequencing was by immunoSEQ multiplex PCR. The repertoire holds around 26,000 clones, about four fifths seen once, with 11% in the top ten. The material was peripheral blood mononuclear cells (PBMCs), obtained before the second cycle of nivolumab. The origin of this receptor is a human donor with classical Hodgkin lymphoma.

The CDR3 spells CASSPRDYGYTF. The CDR3 DNA follows: TGTGCCAGCAGCCCCAGGGACTATGGCTACACCTTC. The J gene is TRBJ1-2, the V gene TRBV28; weak D call: TRBD1 (5 bases). From germline, CDR1 is MDHEN and CDR2 SYDVKM. V lost 6 bases and J lost 3, with 8 bases in between. The CDR3 has 12 residues.